Sequencing of this T cell receptor beta chain was carried out in a study of cytomegalovirus exposure and HLA in healthy donors (dated by TCRdb to 2016 to 2017). Background for the entire study: An earlier analysis of more than 550 of the donors reported approximately 300 Gb of sequence data and 90 million to 120 million unique TCR beta sequences obtained from about 179 million T cells. Donor age, sex, ethnicity and CMV serostatus were compiled alongside the repertoire data. A later genetic analysis took genome-wide SNP genotypes for about three fifths of the 666 donors and used that subset as a discovery cohort. To predict cytomegalovirus infection status, the study brought together high-throughput TCR immunosequencing, statistical association of individual TCRs with disease status, and machine learning. The study aimed to test whether signatures of past pathogen exposure could be identified by cataloging public T cell receptors. Among roughly 400 genotyped donors of the cohort, an average of approximately 240,000 unique TCR beta nucleotide sequences were sequenced per donor, roughly 20% of them non-productive. HLA typing covered class I and class II loci at four-digit resolution. The genetic ancestry cluster associated with self-reported Caucasian donors included about 84% of the approximately 400 genotyped donors. Every discovery cohort repertoire had been produced on one sequencing platform. Five DR-DQ haplotypes were treated as single units for association and clustering because of strong linkage in the cohort. Along with the approximately 620-subject first cohort, a separate validation cohort of 120 different subjects was used. Typing coverage differed by locus: A, B, C, DRB1 and DQB1 were typed in roughly 629-630 donors, DQA1 in around 500, DPA1 in some 610, and DPB1 in 400 to 490. In a later analysis, previously published TCR beta repertoires from about 670 donors were re-analyzed and high-resolution HLA genotyping was added so that TCR occurrence patterns could be studied. Roughly 290 gigabases of sequencing data and approximately 91 million unique TCR sequences made up an early release that covered approximately 700 HLA-typed donors. An earlier analysis of 500 to 750 of the donors applied high-throughput TCR beta sequencing to assess whether each TCR beta V gene segment acted as functional or pseudogenic. Using immunosequencing, the study profiled T cell repertoires from fewer than 700 subjects and related those repertoires to cytomegalovirus serostatus. Rather than using new phenotypic data, the later analysis identified candidate immune exposures from TCR beta sequences and from how often those sequences occurred across donors.

The paper as a whole reports these results and caveats: For the cohort, immune exposure information was limited to CMV serostatus. It was suggested by the authors that the approach could potentially be generalized to other disease states and immunological phenotypes. Some IMGT-functional V segments, including TRBV6-2 and TRBV6-3, could not be told apart with the 87-base-pair reads, so those segments were excluded. The classifier was reported to diagnose cytomegalovirus status with high specificity and sensitivity in both the original cohort and the validation cohort. The presence/absence analyses assumed that sequencing depth was roughly uniform across donors, and that assumption may not be true. Because counts were too low, seventeen rarely observed V segments, including chromosome 9 orphons, were left out of the earlier analysis of 587 of the donors. A later analysis found that HLA-associated TCR beta chains were more clonally expanded and had lower generation probabilities than equally common non-associated chains. A few of the identified cytomegalovirus-associated TCR beta chains were confirmed in vitro to be specific for cytomegalovirus antigens. In a later analysis, several top co-occurrence clusters were reported to appear linked to parvovirus B19, influenza, CMV and Epstein-Barr virus. Across donors, most TCR sequences were observed very rarely, whereas some public TCRs were present in many individuals. An earlier analysis of roughly 570 of the donors showed that most TCR beta V segments appeared in productive rearrangements either about 87% or about 30% of the time, which broadly matched IMGT annotations. A later genetic analysis reported fewer N-insertions in productive TCRs among donors in an Asian-associated ancestry cluster than the roughly 620-donor mean. In a later analysis, TCR association rates were found to vary across HLA loci, with the most associated TCRs seen for DRB1 alleles and the fewest for HLA-C alleles. When HLA alleles, especially DR and DQ, strongly co-occurred, TCR associations were difficult to assign to individual alleles. Only TCR beta chains were sequenced in this cohort, and the absence of alpha or paired-chain data limited detectable features. Correlated functional status among segregating V segments might reflect linkage disequilibrium, but an unknown experimental factor could not be ruled out. Most CMV-associated TCR beta chains appeared to be HLA-restricted in a later analysis, and the HLA associations seemed to be driven largely by CMV exposure. V-gene and J-gene trimming of TCR beta chains was associated with a missense DCLRE1C variant in a later genetic analysis, and the association was replicated in an independent cohort. The study gave a list of roughly 150 TCR beta chains associated with cytomegalovirus. A further reported finding was that TCR beta sequences accurately predicted the HLA-A and HLA-B alleles for most subjects in the first cohort. A later analysis associated 16,951 TCR beta sequences with specific HLA alleles at a false discovery rate of 0.05. A group of highly shared sequence variants was considered likely to be a technical artifact of the sequencing pipeline. HLA typing was unavailable for some donors at each locus, so association tests used only the typed subset.

The cohort comprised hundreds of healthy bone marrow donors. Cohort members were all nominally healthy when sampled, although unrecorded immune exposures were likely present. The donor was CMV seropositive and belonged to the group of 250 to 300 seropositive cohort members. Each donor provided a peripheral blood sample, and peripheral blood mononuclear cells were used for TCR beta sequencing. The Qiagen DNeasy Blood Extraction Kit was used to extract genomic DNA from the blood cell samples. The CDR3 contains 15 residues, cysteine and phenylalanine counted. Only the CDR3 DNA stays, 45 bases, in frame from base 1. The germline V gene encodes CDR1 SEHNR and CDR2 FQNEAQ (reference sequence). The germline ends are 13 bases apart after V is trimmed by 2 bases and J by 5 bases. With respect to this clone: Its antigen is currently not known. One base away there is no much larger clone; base qualities are not given.

The method behind the library was the immunoSEQ multiplex PCR assay. For the multiplex PCR, a mixture combining 60 forward primers for TCR Vbeta segments and 13 reverse primers for TCR Jbeta segments was used. Amplification of the CDR3 region of rearranged TCR beta genes was performed with a multiplex PCR assay on genomic DNA. The Illumina HiSeq System was used to sequence the amplified TCR beta libraries as 87-base-pair reads. Under the source paper's analysis protocol: Across the roughly 640 repertoires, a later analysis counted roughly 77 million unique TCR beta chains, roughly 11 million of which were shared by at least two donors. To remove PCR and sequencing errors, raw reads were error-corrected and collapsed into unique sequences using a nearest-neighbor algorithm that merged closely related sequences. V, D and J gene segments were assigned by aligning CDR3 sequences to IMGT reference sequences. For a sequence to be retained, a match of at least six nucleotides to both a V gene segment and a J gene segment was required. A rearrangement counted as productive if the CDR3 had no stop codons and remained in frame with V and J, and every other rearrangement counted as non-productive. Following IMGT convention, CDR3 was defined as the stretch from the second conserved V-encoded cysteine up to the conserved J-encoded phenylalanine. In an earlier analysis of just under 600 of the donors, sequences lacking an unambiguous match to a single V gene segment were excluded. An earlier analysis of some 610 of the donors called V segments functional above 56.7% productive rearrangements and segregating when the between-donor standard deviation exceeded 5%. A statistical classification framework was built to diagnose cytomegalovirus status from the catalog of TCR beta chain sequences. In a later analysis, TCR nucleotide sequences were compared against IMGT/GENE-DB human TR gene sequences so that V and J genes could be assigned. In a later analysis, CDR3 sequences and most-parsimonious VDJ recombination scenarios were assigned using the TCRdist pipeline. In a later analysis, every TCR beta chain was defined by the combination of its CDR3 amino acid sequence and its V-gene family, and reads without a unique V-gene family were dropped. To address suspected cross-contamination and a sequencing artifact, a later analysis removed 450 to 700 highly shared, low-generation-probability nucleotide sequences. For each public chain, a later analysis derived a clonal expansion index from normalized ranks of inferred template counts within each repertoire. In a later analysis, generation probabilities were computed using a VDJ recombination model fitted to out-of-frame rearrangements, and the results were checked against IGoR. In a later analysis, hypergeometric tests were used to score TCR-TCR, TCR-HLA and TCR-CMV co-occurrence, with a repertoire-size bias correction applied to TCR pairs. In a later analysis, false discovery rates were estimated by permuting HLA or CMV assignments 20 times. A later analysis grouped co-occurring TCRs with DBSCAN, adding TCRdist sequence similarity when clustering within HLA-allele-positive subsets. Repertoires with fewer than 30,000 or more than 120,000 public chains, plus five repertoires with anomalous nucleotide sharing, were excluded from co-occurrence clustering. Here the immuneACCESS table is served through TCRdb, limited to in-frame sequences with V and J called. Missing clones are a known gap in these copies; in checked studies unresolved V genes cover under half, and the rest lacks a known reason. D and trimming come from the DNA, and the V and J calls and clone size come from that table. This sample has roughly 250,000 clones in its table, and 70% to 90% of those were observed once. 1.5% to 2.5% of the sample lies in the top ten.

The sequenced material came from PBMCs. The sequence was collected from a woman between 35 and 50 years old in good health and CMV-seropositive. The rearrangement joined TRBV7-9 to TRBJ2-1; confidence is insufficient to name the D gene. At the DNA level, the sequence is TGTGCCAGCAGCTTATCCTGGATCCAGGACAATGAGCAGTTCTTC. Translation gives CASSLSWIQDNEQFF. The full variable domain, completed from the reference TRBV7-9 and TRBJ2-1 proteins outside the CDR3, reads DTGVSQNPRHKITKRGQNVTFRCDPISEHNRLYWYRQTLGQGPEFLTYFQNEAQLEKSRLLSDRFSAERPKGSFSTLEIQRTEQGDSAMYLCASSLSWIQDNEQFFGPGTRLTVL.